Shown below are 17 T cell receptor beta chains from a single sample sequenced in a study of blood T cells in healthy people across ages. A second PCR of 7 to 11 cycles used a sample-barcoded 5' primer and a J-beta primer mix. Each CDR3 protein is one row after TCRdb ran MiXCR on the 5' RACE reads. The table has about a million distinct CDR3 sequences, more than 30% seen once. Sequenced: blood. These receptors all come from a young man in good health.

This clonotype was counted at least ten times. The chain combines TRBV6-4 with TRBJ2-1; possibly TRBD1 or TRBD2 for D (6 bases each). The CDR3 has 13 amino acids. V lost 3 bases and J lost 9, with 12 bases in between. CDR1 and CDR2 from the germline V gene are MRHNA and SNTAGT. CDR3 sequence reads: CASSERKGGEQFF. CDR3 nucleotide sequence: TGTGCCAGCAGTGAGCGGAAGGGGGGTGAGCAGTTCTTC.

The chain uses TRBV7-9 and TRBJ1-3; D uncertain. V lost 4 bases, J lost 6 bases, and 13 bases lay in between. CDR3 length: 14 residues. CDR1 is SEHNR and CDR2 is FQNEAQ in the germline V gene (reference sequence). CDR3 in amino acids: CASSSDRGENTIYF. In nucleotides, the CDR3 is TGTGCCAGCAGCTCAGACCGAGGAGAAAACACCATATATTTT.

This chain connects TRBV7-2 to TRBJ2-3, with a tentative D call TRBD2 (5 bases). This CDR3 has 13 residues. V gave up 4 bases and J gave up 5 bases, with 10 bases separating them. Germline assignment: CDR1 SGHTA and CDR2 FQGNSA. The DNA of the CDR3 is TGTGCCAGCAGCTCCCCCGGGAAAGATACGCAGTATTTT. Residues: CASSSPGKDTQYF.

This clonotype was observed many times. This CDR3 reads CSVVRSKTGTDTQYF. DNA of the CDR3: TGCAGCGTTGTAAGGTCGAAGACCGGCACAGATACGCAGTATTTT. The rearrangement links TRBV29-1 to TRBJ2-3, with no clear D. The CDR3 has 15 amino acids. Germline loops: CDR1 SQVTM, CDR2 ANQGSEA. The V end was cut by 4 bases, the J end by 1 base, with 15 bases between.

This clonotype was detected only a few times. The V call is TRBV7-8, the J call TRBJ2-1; D is undetermined. CDR3 length equals 12 residues. Deletions cut 1 base from V and 10 bases from J, with 8 bases between. CDR1 SGHVS and CDR2 FQNEAQ come from the germline V gene. This CDR3 reads CASSLVRLEQFF. The CDR3 DNA follows: TGTGCCAGCAGCTTAGTGAGGCTAGAGCAGTTCTTC.

The chain employs TRBV7-9 and TRBJ2-7; TRBD1 is a possible D gene (5 bases). Germline V gives CDR1 SEHNR, CDR2 FQNEAQ (reference sequence). With 4 bases removed from V and 5 bases from J, the gap between germline ends came to 15 bases. The CDR3 contains 14 residues. The CDR3: CASSSPKGLDEQYF. The CDR3 nucleotides read TGTGCCAGCAGCTCCCCAAAGGGGCTCGACGAGCAGTACTTC.

This clonotype was detected a few times. The chain links TRBV2 to TRBJ1-1; D perhaps matches TRBD1 (5 bases). CDR1 SNHLY and CDR2 FYNNEI come from the germline V gene. CDR3 length equals 12 residues. The ends were cut back, 6 bases at V and 9 bases at J, with 14 bases in the middle. The CDR3 bases are TGTGCCAGCAGGGGGACGGAGGGGAAAGCTTTCTTT. Translating it yields CASRGTEGKAFF.

The sample holds a few counts of this clonotype. CDR3 DNA sequence: TGCGCCAGCAGCCAAGGACTAGCGGACCGCACAGATACGCAGTATTTT. Its protein product is CASSQGLADRTDTQYF. The rearrangement uses TRBV4-1 and TRBJ2-3, with 9 bases matching TRBD2. This CDR3 is 16 amino acids long. Germline-derived CDR1 and CDR2 are MGHRA and YSYEKL. V was pared by 1 base and J by 1 base, with 3 bases of the junction left unmatched.

This clonotype showed up many times. CDR3 coding DNA: TGCAGTGCAAAAAAGGGTATAAGCAATCAGCCCCAGCATTTT. Translation gives CSAKKGISNQPQHF. The J gene is TRBJ1-5, the V gene TRBV20-1, with unresolved D. CDR3 length: 14 residues. Germline CDR1 is DFQATT and CDR2 is SNEGSKA (reference sequence). Between the trimmed V and J ends, which lost 6 bases and 1 base, there was a span of 13 bases.

This clonotype was picked up a small number of times. V is TRBV11-2 and J is TRBJ2-7; possible D gene TRBD2, 7 bases. Germline CDR1 is SGHAT and CDR2 is FQNNGV. The CDR3 is 14 amino acids. Trimming stripped 1 base from V and 7 bases from J, with 14 bases between. CDR3 sequence reads: CASSLGNREGEQYF. CDR3 bases: TGTGCCAGCAGCTTAGGCAACAGGGAGGGGGAGCAGTACTTC.

This clonotype was seen many times. The chain joins TRBV5-1 to TRBJ1-2; a possible D gene is TRBD1 (5 bases). Looked up from germline, CDR1 is SGHRS and CDR2 is YFSETQ. The germline V and J ends were trimmed by 4 bases and 4 bases, with 14 bases remaining between them. The CDR3 is made up of 14 amino acids. The CDR3 loop reads CASSPTVDLYGYTF. The DNA of the CDR3 is TGCGCCAGCAGCCCGACAGTGGATCTCTATGGCTACACCTTC.

CDR3 DNA: TGTGCCAGCTTGACTAGCGGGGGCACAGATGTGCAGTATTTT. Translation: CASLTSGGTDVQYF. The J gene is TRBJ2-3, the V gene TRBV12-3 or TRBV12-4; 12 bases are a match to TRBD2. The CDR3 sequence is 14 residues long. V lost 8 bases, J lost 11 bases, and 11 bases stayed unmatched.

This chain uses TRBV5-6 with TRBJ2-7; no definite D call. This CDR3 comprises 14 residues. Trimming left V 1 base short and J 4 bases short, with 12 bases between. CDR1 is SGHDT and CDR2 is YYEEEE in the germline V gene. In DNA form, the CDR3 reads TGTGCCAGCAGCTTGCGGTTAGTAGAATACGAGCAGTACTTC. It is translated as CASSLRLVEYEQYF.

This chain connects TRBV3-1 to TRBJ2-3; D is undetermined. The CDR3 consists of 15 residues. Germline V gene data show CDR1 as LGHDT and CDR2 as YNNKEL (reference sequence). Deletions cut 0 bases from V and 6 bases from J, with 13 bases between. CDR3 in amino acids: CASSQDRLARDTQYF. In nucleotides, the CDR3 is TGTGCCAGCAGCCAAGACAGACTGGCCCGGGATACGCAGTATTTT.

As concerns this clonotype: Germline and junction disagree at one end, which may indicate a read error. The V and J genes are TRBV4-2 and TRBJ2-2; D ambiguous. This CDR3 comprises 15 residues. Germline V gene data show CDR1 as LGHNA and CDR2 as YNFKEQ. The CDR3 loop reads CANSQDRDFGGELFF. The DNA for the CDR3 is TGTGCCAACAGCCAAGATAGGGATTTCGGCGGGGAGCTGTTTTTT.

The chain has TRBV4-1 and TRBJ2-7; D call uncertain. Germline V gene lookup returns CDR1 MGHRA and CDR2 YSYEKL. Trimming cost V 0 bases and J 2 bases, with 11 bases left between them. The length of the CDR3 is 15 residues. Here the CDR3 reads CASSQESLGTYEQYF. The CDR3 nucleotides are TGCGCCAGCAGCCAAGAGTCTCTGGGGACCTACGAGCAGTACTTC.

The rearrangement uses TRBV20-1 and TRBJ1-2; unclear D gene. This CDR3 is 10 amino acids long. Per germline, CDR1 DFQATT and CDR2 SNEGSKA (reference sequence). Trimming removed 3 bases at V and 7 bases at J, with 6 bases between. This CDR3 reads CSASSPGYTF. Written as DNA, the CDR3 is TGCAGTGCTAGCTCCCCTGGCTACACCTTC.